A selection of T cell receptor beta chains follows, all from one sample in a study of OX40 agonist ivuxolimab in advanced cancers. Libraries were prepared by immunoSEQ multiplex PCR; TCRdb keeps only in-frame clonotypes and omits some of them. Among roughly 67,000 clones listed, roughly 82% were seen once. This material consisted of CD4+ or CD8+ T cells sorted from blood, taken in a trial of the OX40 agonist ivuxolimab. The receptors derive from an adult with an advanced solid tumor such as melanoma, head and neck, liver or kidney cancer. The CDR3 runs from the conserved cysteine through the conserved F or W. Fields, in order: clone size, V gene, D gene, J gene, CDR3 protein, CDR3 DNA. D genes are given only for firm matches. Expanded clones get a size class; other rows say once, few or many, or leave the size out.

NA	TRBV19	NA	TRBJ2-1	CASSHQRGEQFF	TGTGCCAGTAGTCATCAAAGAGGTGAGCAGTTCTTC
NA	TRBV7-6	TRBD1	TRBJ2-5	CASTKQGTRQETQYF	TGTGCCAGCACTAAACAGGGGACCCGACAAGAGACCCAGTACTTC
NA	TRBV28	NA	TRBJ2-7	CASGQSGGPSYEQYF	TGTGCCAGCGGTCAGAGTGGGGGGCCTTCCTACGAGCAGTACTTC
NA	TRBV7-9	NA	TRBJ2-3	CASSLDGRDTQYF	TGTGCCAGCAGCTTAGACGGCAGAGATACGCAGTATTTT
NA	TRBV14	NA	TRBJ1-1	CASSPGLGGSTEAFF	TGTGCCAGCAGCCCGGGATTGGGGGGGTCCACTGAAGCTTTCTTT
NA	TRBV2	NA	TRBJ1-2	CASSESGYGYTF	TGTGCCAGCAGTGAATCTGGGTATGGCTACACCTTC
NA	TRBV15	NA	TRBJ2-3	CATSRSTGGTDTQYF	TGTGCCACCAGCAGATCGACAGGTGGAACAGATACGCAGTATTTT
NA	TRBV7-2	NA	TRBJ2-4	CASSLAGRAKNIQYF	TGTGCCAGCAGCTTAGCCGGGAGAGCCAAAAACATTCAGTACTTC
NA	TRBV6-5	TRBD1	TRBJ2-3	CASTSGQGLTDTQYF	TGTGCCAGCACCAGTGGACAGGGCCTCACAGATACGCAGTATTTT
NA	TRBV7-2	TRBD1	TRBJ1-1	CASSLGTGRVAFF	TGTGCCAGCAGCTTAGGGACAGGGAGGGTAGCTTTCTTT
NA	TRBV4-1	TRBD1	TRBJ1-1	CASAPPQGANTEAFF	TGCGCCAGCGCCCCTCCACAGGGGGCTAACACTGAAGCTTTCTTT
NA	TRBV28	TRBD2	TRBJ2-5	CASSFRLAGGRETQYF	TGTGCCAGCAGTTTCAGGCTAGCGGGAGGGCGGGAGACCCAGTACTTC
NA	TRBV2	NA	TRBJ1-4	CASWSNPEKLFF	TGTGCCAGCTGGTCTAATCCCGAAAAACTGTTTTTT
NA	TRBV7-2	TRBD2	TRBJ2-3	CASSLVPSGGTDTQYF	TGTGCCAGCAGCTTAGTACCTAGCGGAGGAACAGATACGCAGTATTTT
NA	TRBV27	NA	TRBJ1-2	CASSPHSAQGYYGYTF	TGTGCCAGCAGTCCACATTCCGCGCAGGGGTACTATGGCTACACCTTC
NA	TRBV5-1	NA	TRBJ1-2	CASSFKLSGYTF	TGCGCCAGCAGCTTCAAGCTATCTGGCTACACCTTC
NA	TRBV4-3	NA	TRBJ2-7	CASSQDPAGAEQYF	TGCGCCAGCAGCCAAGATCCCGCCGGAGCCGAGCAGTACTTC
NA	TRBV29-1	TRBD2	TRBJ2-1	CSVEGLAGYNEQFF	TGCAGCGTTGAAGGACTAGCGGGATACAATGAGCAGTTCTTC
NA	TRBV28	TRBD2	TRBJ2-3	CASSLEVGRAGMLSQYF	TGTGCCAGCAGTTTAGAGGTCGGGAGGGCCGGGATGTTGTCGCAGTATTTT
NA	TRBV19	NA	TRBJ1-1	CASSIPQGMGTEAFF	TGTGCCAGTAGTATCCCCCAGGGGATGGGCACTGAAGCTTTCTTT
NA	TRBV2	TRBD2	TRBJ2-2	CASSDPSGRTDPGELFF	TGTGCCAGCAGTGATCCTAGCGGGAGGACCGACCCCGGGGAGCTGTTTTTT
NA	TRBV7-6	NA	TRBJ2-5	CASSWSETQYF	TGTGCCAGCAGCTGGAGTGAGACCCAGTACTTC
NA	TRBV5-4	NA	TRBJ2-5	CASSLVTGAWETQYF	TGTGCCAGCAGCTTGGTTACGGGGGCGTGGGAGACCCAGTACTTC
once	TRBV5-1	TRBD1	TRBJ2-3	CASSYAGQGASDTQYF	TGCGCCAGCAGCTACGCGGGACAGGGGGCGTCGGATACGCAGTATTTT
NA	TRBV4-3	TRBD1	TRBJ1-2	CASSLTGGSRGYTF	TGCGCCAGCAGCCTAACAGGGGGCAGTCGGGGCTACACCTTC
few	TRBV7-3	TRBD1	TRBJ1-2	CASSHDRGHVGYTF	TGTGCCAGCAGCCACGACAGGGGGCACGTTGGCTACACCTTC
NA	TRBV28	TRBD2	TRBJ2-1	CASSPQLAGIGVYDEQFF	TGTGCCAGCAGCCCCCAACTAGCGGGAATTGGAGTTTACGATGAGCAGTTCTTC
once	TRBV6-6	NA	TRBJ2-5	CASSYNTQETQYF	TGTGCCAGCAGTTACAACACCCAAGAGACCCAGTACTTC